This passage covers 11 T cell receptor beta chains from one sample sequenced in a study of blood T cell repertoires in COVID-19. Assay used: immunoSEQ multiplex PCR; TCRdb lists only in-frame clones, some missing. The table lists some 260,000 clones, 79% of them singletons, with approximately 4% in the top ten. The sample comprised peripheral blood. Receptor source: a woman aged 40 to 55 with active or convalescent COVID-19.

V and J are TRBV5-1 and TRBJ2-6; 7 positions agree with TRBD2. Germline V gives CDR1 SGHRS, CDR2 YFSETQ. V lost 5 bases, J lost 0 bases, and 8 bases stayed unmatched. The CDR3 contains 17 residues. DNA of the CDR3: TGCGCCAGCAGTCCCACAGCGGGGAACTCTGGGGCCAACGTCCTGACTTTC. Residues: CASSPTAGNSGANVLTF.

The rearrangement links TRBV20-1 to TRBJ2-1; 8 nucleotides line up with TRBD2. CDR1 is DFQATT and CDR2 is SNEGSKA in the germline V gene (reference sequence). The CDR3 contains 11 residues. The V gene end was trimmed by 5 bases and the J gene end by 7 bases; junction bases not matched to a gene: 1. The CDR3 region is CSAASGNEQFF. DNA for the CDR3: TGCAGTGCTGCTAGCGGGAATGAGCAGTTCTTC.

The chain uses TRBV6-5 and TRBJ2-3; D is unresolved. Germline V gene sequence: CDR1 MNHEY, CDR2 SVGAGI. Deletions cut 2 bases from V and 6 bases from J, with 12 bases between. The CDR3 has 14 residues. The CDR3 region has the DNA TGTGCCAGCAGTTACGAATGGGTAGCCGATACGCAGTATTTT. Protein product: CASSYEWVADTQYF.

CDR3 sequence (DNA): TGTGCCAGCACCAACCGGGACAGTCAAGAGACCCAGTACTTC. Its translation is CASTNRDSQETQYF. The V gene is TRBV7-8, the J gene TRBJ2-5; 7 bases align to TRBD1. The CDR3 runs 14 residues. The germline V gene has CDR1 SGHVS and CDR2 FQNEAQ. Losses at the gene ends were 7 bases for V and 2 bases for J; bases not matched to a gene: 7.

The chain is built from TRBV28 and TRBJ1-1; D not resolved. With 6 bases removed from V and 11 bases from J, the gap between germline ends came to 13 bases. The CDR3 sequence is 11 residues long. The germline V gene encodes CDR1 MDHEN and CDR2 SYDVKM. CDR3 DNA: TGTGCCAGCAGAGCGGACCTGGCGGCTTTCTTT. This translates into CASRADLAAFF.

The chain couples TRBV3-1 (or the pseudogene TRBV3-2) to TRBJ2-2, with no clear D. The CDR3 loop spans 15 amino acids. Germline-derived CDR1 and CDR2 are LGHDT and YNNKEL (reference sequence). Trimming pared 4 bases from V and 0 bases from J, leaving 9 bases between. The CDR3 reads CASSPDSANTGELFF. For the CDR3, the DNA is TGTGCCAGCAGCCCAGACTCCGCGAACACCGGGGAGCTGTTTTTT.

The DNA for the CDR3 is TGTGCCAGCTCGCAGCGGGACAGGGATAATTCACCCCTCCACTTT. This sequence encodes CASSQRDRDNSPLHF. The chain couples TRBV18 to TRBJ1-6; 9 bases line up with TRBD1. The CDR3 has 15 amino acids. CDR1 and CDR2 (germline): KGHSH, LQKENI. J gave up 5 bases and V 6 bases, and 5 bases lay outside the gene matches.

The J gene is TRBJ1-1, the V gene TRBV29-1, with unresolved D. Between the trimmed V and J ends, which lost 4 bases and 5 bases, there was a span of 11 bases. The CDR3 is made up of 12 amino acids. Germline V gene data show CDR1 as SQVTM and CDR2 as ANQGSEA. The CDR3 reads CSVVGGKTEAFF. DNA for the CDR3: TGCAGCGTTGTAGGCGGGAAGACTGAAGCTTTCTTT.

This clone showed up just a few times. The chain recombines TRBV6-2 or TRBV6-3 with TRBJ1-5; 7 bases match TRBD1. The germline V gene encodes CDR1 MNHEY and CDR2 SVGEGT. CDR3 length: 16 amino acids. J lost 4 bases, V lost 4 bases, and 10 bases had no gene match. CDR3 protein: CASSFRPGQKNQPQHF. DNA of the CDR3: TGTGCCAGCAGTTTCCGACCGGGACAGAAGAATCAGCCCCAGCATTTT.

The chain carries TRBV7-3 and TRBJ2-3; 15 nucleotides match TRBD2. This CDR3 has 16 residues. With 5 bases clipped from V and 5 bases from J, the junction kept 5 bases outside the gene matches. Germline V lookup: CDR1 SGHTA, CDR2 FQGTGA. CDR3 nucleotides: TGTGCCAGCAGCGCGGGACTAGCGGGGGGAGGAGATACGCAGTATTTT. Amino acids: CASSAGLAGGGDTQYF.

The CDR3 sequence: CASSVRGGFGYEQYF. For the CDR3, the DNA is TGTGCCAGCAGCGTACGGGGAGGGTTTGGCTACGAGCAGTACTTC. The chain has TRBV9 and TRBJ2-7; 7 bases align to TRBD2. J lost 3 bases, V lost 1 base, and 7 bases had no gene match. This CDR3 is built from 15 residues. Germline CDR1 and CDR2: SGDLS and YYNGEE.